The entry below gives a single T cell receptor beta chain sequence along with its context. This specimen belongs to a study of control samples from healthy donors and cancer patients. Here immunoSEQ multiplex PCR was the method, and the copy in TCRdb shows in-frame clones only, minus some. The table has 150,000 or so clones, about 94% seen once. The TCR was taken from a man aged 35 to 55 in good health. Sequencing was carried out using blood.

The CDR3 sequence: CASSTPKVGDYYNEQFF. The CDR3 DNA is TGTGCCAGCAGCACACCTAAAGTGGGGGACTATTACAATGAGCAGTTCTTC. The J gene is TRBJ2-1, the V gene TRBV2; 7 nucleotides agree with TRBD2. CDR1 and CDR2 from the germline V gene are SNHLY and FYNNEI. The CDR3 covers 17 residues. Trimming cost V 6 bases and J 4 bases; bases outside gene matches: 15.